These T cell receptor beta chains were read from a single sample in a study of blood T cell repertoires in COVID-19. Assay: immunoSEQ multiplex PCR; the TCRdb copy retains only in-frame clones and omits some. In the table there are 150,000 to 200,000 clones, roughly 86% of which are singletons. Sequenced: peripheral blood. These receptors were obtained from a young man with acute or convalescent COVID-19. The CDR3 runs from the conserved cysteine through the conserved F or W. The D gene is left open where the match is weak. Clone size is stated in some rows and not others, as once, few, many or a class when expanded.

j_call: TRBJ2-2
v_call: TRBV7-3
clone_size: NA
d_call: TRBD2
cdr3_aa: CASSPSGGYTGELFF
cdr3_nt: TGTGCCAGCAGCCCTAGCGGGGGGTACACCGGGGAGCTGTTTTTT

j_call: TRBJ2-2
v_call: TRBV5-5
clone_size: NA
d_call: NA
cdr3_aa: CASSPARDFAGELFF
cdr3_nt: TGTGCCAGCAGTCCGGCGAGGGATTTCGCCGGGGAGCTGTTTTTT

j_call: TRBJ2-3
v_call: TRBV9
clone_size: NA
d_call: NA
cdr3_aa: CASSGEAQYF
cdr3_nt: TGTGCCAGCAGCGGGGAGGCGCAGTATTTT

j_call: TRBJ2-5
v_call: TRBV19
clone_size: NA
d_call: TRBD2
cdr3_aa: CASSRFGTSGAPGTQYF
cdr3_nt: TGTGCCAGTAGTAGGTTCGGTACTAGCGGGGCGCCTGGGACCCAGTACTTC

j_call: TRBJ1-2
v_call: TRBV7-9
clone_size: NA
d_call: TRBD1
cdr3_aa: CASSLRDRDGYTF
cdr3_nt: TGTGCCAGCAGCCTCCGGGACAGAGATGGCTACACCTTC

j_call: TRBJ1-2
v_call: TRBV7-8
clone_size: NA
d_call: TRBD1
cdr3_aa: CASSLRTGGIGYTF
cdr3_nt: TGTGCCAGCAGCCTGAGGACAGGGGGTATAGGCTACACCTTC

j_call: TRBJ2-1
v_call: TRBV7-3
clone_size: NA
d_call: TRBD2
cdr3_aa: CASSSGGSYNEQFF
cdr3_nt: TGTGCCAGCAGTTCGGGGGGGTCCTACAATGAGCAGTTCTTC

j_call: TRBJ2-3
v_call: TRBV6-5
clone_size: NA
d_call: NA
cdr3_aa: CASSLQSGGTDTQYF
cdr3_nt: TGTGCCAGCAGCCTCCAGAGCGGTGGCACAGATACGCAGTATTTT

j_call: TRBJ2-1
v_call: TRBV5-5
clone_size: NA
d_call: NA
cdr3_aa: CASRKYPSSYNEQFF
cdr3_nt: TGTGCCAGCAGAAAGTACCCTAGCTCCTACAATGAGCAGTTCTTC

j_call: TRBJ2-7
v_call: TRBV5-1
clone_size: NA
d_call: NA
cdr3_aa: CASSFGQSSTYEQYF
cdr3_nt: TGCGCCAGCAGCTTCGGACAGTCTTCTACCTACGAGCAGTACTTC

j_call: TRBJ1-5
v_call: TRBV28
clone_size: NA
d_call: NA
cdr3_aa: CASSPPRRQPQHF
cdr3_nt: TGTGCCAGCAGCCCCCCCAGGCGTCAGCCCCAGCATTTT

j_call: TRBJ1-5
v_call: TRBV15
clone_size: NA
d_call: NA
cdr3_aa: CATSRDRQRDQPQHF
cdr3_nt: TGTGCCACCAGCAGAGATCGACAGCGAGATCAGCCCCAGCATTTT

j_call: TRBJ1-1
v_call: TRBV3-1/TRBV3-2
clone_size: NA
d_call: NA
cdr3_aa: CASSQGFRMNTEAFF
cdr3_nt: TGTGCCAGCAGCCAAGGTTTCAGAATGAACACTGAAGCTTTCTTT

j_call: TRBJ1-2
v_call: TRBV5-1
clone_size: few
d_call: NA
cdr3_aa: CASSLEGGGYTF
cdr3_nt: TGCGCCAGCAGCTTGGAGGGAGGTGGCTACACCTTC

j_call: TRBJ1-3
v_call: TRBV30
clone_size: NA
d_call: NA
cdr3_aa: CAWTLAGAQRSGNTIYF
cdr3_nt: TGTGCCTGGACTTTGGCAGGGGCGCAACGCTCTGGAAACACCATATATTTT

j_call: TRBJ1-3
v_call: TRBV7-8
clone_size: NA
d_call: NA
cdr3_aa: CASSPGIDLLNSGNTIYF
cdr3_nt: TGTGCCAGCAGCCCAGGGATTGACCTACTCAACTCTGGAAACACCATATATTTT

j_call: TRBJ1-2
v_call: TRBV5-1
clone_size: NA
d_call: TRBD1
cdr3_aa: CASSPGQGSFSNYGYTF
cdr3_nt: TGCGCCAGCAGCCCTGGACAGGGCAGCTTTTCTAACTATGGCTACACCTTC

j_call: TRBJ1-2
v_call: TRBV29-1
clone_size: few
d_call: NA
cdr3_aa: CSVAQGGPGGYTF
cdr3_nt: TGCAGCGTTGCCCAAGGAGGGCCGGGTGGCTACACCTTC

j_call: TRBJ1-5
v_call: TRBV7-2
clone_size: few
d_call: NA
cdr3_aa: CASSLVRAGKSNQPQHF
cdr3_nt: TGTGCCAGCAGCTTAGTACGGGCAGGGAAAAGCAATCAGCCCCAGCATTTT

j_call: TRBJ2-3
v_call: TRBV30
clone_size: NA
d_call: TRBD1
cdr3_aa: CAWKDRGKTDTQYF
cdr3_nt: TGTGCCTGGAAGGACAGGGGAAAAACAGATACGCAGTATTTT

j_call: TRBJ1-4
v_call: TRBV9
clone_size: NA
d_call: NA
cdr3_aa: CASSGTTTNEKLFF
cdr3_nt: TGTGCCAGCAGTGGGACAACCACTAATGAAAAACTGTTTTTT

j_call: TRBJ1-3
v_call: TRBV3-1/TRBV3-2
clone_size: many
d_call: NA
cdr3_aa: CASSPPQGRIGNTIYF
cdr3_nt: TGTGCCAGCAGCCCGCCACAGGGTCGTATAGGAAACACCATATATTTT

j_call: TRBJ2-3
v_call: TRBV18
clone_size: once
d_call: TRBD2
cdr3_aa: CASSPPAGGLTDTQYF
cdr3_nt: TGTGCCAGCTCACCACCAGCGGGGGGGCTCACAGATACGCAGTATTTT

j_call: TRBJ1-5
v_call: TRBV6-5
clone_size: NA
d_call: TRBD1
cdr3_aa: CASSLGQGNQPQHF
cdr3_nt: TGTGCCAGCAGCCTGGGACAGGGGAATCAGCCCCAGCATTTT

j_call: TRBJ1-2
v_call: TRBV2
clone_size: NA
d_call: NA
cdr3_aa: CASSTRANYGYTF
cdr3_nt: TGTGCCAGCAGCACCAGGGCTAACTATGGCTACACCTTC

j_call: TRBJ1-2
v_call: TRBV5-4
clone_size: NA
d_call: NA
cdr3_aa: CASSSTEINYGYTF
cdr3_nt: TGTGCCAGCAGCTCGACAGAAATCAACTATGGCTACACCTTC

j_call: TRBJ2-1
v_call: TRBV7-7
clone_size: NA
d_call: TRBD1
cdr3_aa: CASSLGTGTYNEQFF
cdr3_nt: TGTGCCAGCAGCCTCGGGACAGGGACCTACAATGAGCAGTTCTTC

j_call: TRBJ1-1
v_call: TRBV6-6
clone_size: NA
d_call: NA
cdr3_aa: CASSESGPTSGTEAFF
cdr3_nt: TGTGCCAGCAGCGAATCAGGCCCCACCAGTGGGACTGAAGCTTTCTTT

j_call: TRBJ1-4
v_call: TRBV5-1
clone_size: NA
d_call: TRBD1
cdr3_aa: CASSEKFVGAGGKLFF
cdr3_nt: TGCGCCAGCAGCGAGAAATTTGTTGGGGCAGGGGGAAAACTGTTTTTT

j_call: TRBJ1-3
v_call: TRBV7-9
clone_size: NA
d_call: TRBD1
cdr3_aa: CASSWTGVGNTIYF
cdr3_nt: TGTGCCAGCAGCTGGACAGGGGTCGGAAACACCATATATTTT

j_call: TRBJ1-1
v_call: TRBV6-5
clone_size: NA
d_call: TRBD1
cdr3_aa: CASSDSWTGATEAFF
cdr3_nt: TGTGCCAGCAGTGACTCCTGGACAGGGGCCACTGAAGCTTTCTTT

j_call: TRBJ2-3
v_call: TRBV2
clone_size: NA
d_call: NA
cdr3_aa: CVSRSTDTQYF
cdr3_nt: TGTGTCTCTAGAAGCACAGATACGCAGTATTTT

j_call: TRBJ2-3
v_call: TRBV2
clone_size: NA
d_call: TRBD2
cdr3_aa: CASRDRRGGRDTQYF
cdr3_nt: TGTGCCAGCAGGGACAGGCGGGGGGGTCGAGATACGCAGTATTTT

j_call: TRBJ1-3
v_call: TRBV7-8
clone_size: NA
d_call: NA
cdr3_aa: CASSLVNRVGNTIYF
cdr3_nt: TGTGCCAGCAGCTTAGTTAACAGGGTGGGAAACACCATATATTTT

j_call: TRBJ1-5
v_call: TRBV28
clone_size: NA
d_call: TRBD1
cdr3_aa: CASSEGQPNQPQHF
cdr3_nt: TGTGCCAGCAGTGAGGGACAGCCCAATCAGCCCCAGCATTTT

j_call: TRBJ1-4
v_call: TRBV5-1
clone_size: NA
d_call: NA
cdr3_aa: CASRPQATNEKLFF
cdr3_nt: TGCGCCAGCCGCCCCCAGGCAACTAATGAAAAACTGTTTTTT